This section outlines one T cell receptor (beta chain) sequence together with its context. The antigen is undetermined. TCR beta cDNA libraries had unique molecular identifiers. Yield was roughly 0.5 million cDNA molecules from approximately 0.91 to 9.4 million T cells. Each CDR3 protein gets one entry after TCRdb re-called the PCR reads with MiXCR. The sample records roughly 620,000 distinct CDR3 sequences, roughly 45% being singletons. This specimen belongs to a study of post-analysis software for immune sequencing data. Study-wide context: Relapsing-remitting, secondary progressive and progressive-relapsing courses of multiple sclerosis were included. General study results and limits: When compared against controls, multiple sclerosis patients showed significantly lower normalized Chao1 diversity. Same-batch preparations were strongly co-clustered by F measure. About 5 TRBV segments occurring more often in patients than controls included TRBV5-6, TRBV5-1 and TRBV20-1.

Germline loops: CDR1 MNHEY, CDR2 SMNVEV (reference sequence). V dropped 0 bases and J dropped 4; count of bases not matched to a gene: 5. This CDR3 comprises 16 residues. Sequencing was done on a sample of blood. The source is a girl aged 5 to 17 with multiple sclerosis. This chain joins TRBV27 and TRBJ2-1; 8 bases are a match to TRBD1. The CDR3 bases are TGTGCCAGCAGTTTATCGATTGGACAGGGTTACAATGAGCAGTTCTTC. Encoded protein: CASSLSIGQGYNEQFF.